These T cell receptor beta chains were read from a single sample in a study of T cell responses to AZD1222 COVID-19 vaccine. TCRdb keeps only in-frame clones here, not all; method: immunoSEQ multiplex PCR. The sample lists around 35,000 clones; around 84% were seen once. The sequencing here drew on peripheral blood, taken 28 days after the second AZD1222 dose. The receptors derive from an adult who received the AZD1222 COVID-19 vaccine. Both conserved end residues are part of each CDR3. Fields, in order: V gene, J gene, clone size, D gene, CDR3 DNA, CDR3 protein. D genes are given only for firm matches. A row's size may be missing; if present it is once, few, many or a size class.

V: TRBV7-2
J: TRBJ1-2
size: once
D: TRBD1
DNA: TGTGCCAGCAGCTTGACAGGGGATGGCTACACCTTC
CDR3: CASSLTGDGYTF

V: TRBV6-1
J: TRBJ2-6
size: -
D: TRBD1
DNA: TGTGCCAGCAGTGAACGGACAGGGGGCGTCTGGGCCAACGTCCTGACTTTC
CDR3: CASSERTGGVWANVLTF

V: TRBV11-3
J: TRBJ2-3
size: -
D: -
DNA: TGTGCCAGCAGCGCCAATGGGGGAGGAAATACGCAGTATTTT
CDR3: CASSANGGGNTQYF

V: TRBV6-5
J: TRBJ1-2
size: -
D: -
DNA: TGTGCCAGCAGTTACTCCCGGGGGGGTGGCTACACCTTC
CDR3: CASSYSRGGGYTF

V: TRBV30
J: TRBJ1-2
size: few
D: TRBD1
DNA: TGTGCCTGGAGTACGGGGACAGCTGGCTACACCTTC
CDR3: CAWSTGTAGYTF

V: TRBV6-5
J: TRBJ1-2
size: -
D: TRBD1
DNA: TGTGCCAGCAGCAGACAGGGTCGGGACTATGGCTACACCTTC
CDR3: CASSRQGRDYGYTF

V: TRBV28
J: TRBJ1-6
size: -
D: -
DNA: TGTGCCAGCATCGGTGGCCGTAATTCACCCCTCCACTTT
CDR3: CASIGGRNSPLHF

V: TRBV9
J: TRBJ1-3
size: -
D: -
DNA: TGTGCCAGCAGGGTCCTCGGGGGGGGCTCTGGAAACACCATATATTTT
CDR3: CASRVLGGGSGNTIYF

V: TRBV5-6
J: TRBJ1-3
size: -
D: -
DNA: TGTGCCAGCAGCTTTTCGACGGGGGGAAACACCATATATTTT
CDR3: CASSFSTGGNTIYF

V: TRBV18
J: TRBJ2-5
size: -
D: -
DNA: TGTGCCAGCTCACCGGTAAGGGGGGCTTCGGAGACCCAGTACTTC
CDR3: CASSPVRGASETQYF

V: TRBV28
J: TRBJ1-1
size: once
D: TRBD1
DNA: TGTGCCAGCAGCGACAGGGTTACTGAAGCTTTCTTT
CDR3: CASSDRVTEAFF

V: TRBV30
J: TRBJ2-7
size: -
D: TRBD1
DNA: TGTGCCTGGGCCGGGACAGGGCCCTACGAGCAGTACTTC
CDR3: CAWAGTGPYEQYF

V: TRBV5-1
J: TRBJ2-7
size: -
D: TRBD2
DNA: TGCGCCAGCAGCTATAGCGGGGGGGACTACGAGCAGTACTTC
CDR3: CASSYSGGDYEQYF

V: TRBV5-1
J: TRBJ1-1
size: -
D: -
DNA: TGCGCCAGCAGCCCGCGAGGTGGGGGAGGGGGCACTGAAGCTTTCTTT
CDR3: CASSPRGGGGGTEAFF

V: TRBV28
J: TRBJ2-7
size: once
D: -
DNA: TGTGCCAGCAGTTTCGGGCGGGATAAGAAGTACTTC
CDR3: CASSFGRDKKYF

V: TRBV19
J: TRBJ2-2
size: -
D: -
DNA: TGTGCCAGTAGACAGGGCCCGAACACCGGGGAGCTGTTTTTT
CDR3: CASRQGPNTGELFF

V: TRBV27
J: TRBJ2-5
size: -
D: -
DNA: TGTGCCAGCAGTTTGGACTCCAAAGAGACCCAGTACTTC
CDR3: CASSLDSKETQYF